What follows are 11 T cell receptor beta chains derived from one specimen sequenced in a study of T cell repertoires in cytomegalovirus infection. These receptors have no known antigen. MiXCR, run by TCRdb on the reads, gives a single entry per CDR3 protein. Of about 920,000 distinct CDR3 sequences listed, around 31% are singletons. This sample comprised cultured CD8+ T cells from PBMCs, obtained from culture after CMV antigen stimulation. All receptors derive from a human donor in good health (CMV status not recorded). Some clones in this sample may be carry-over from other donors' samples.

The sample holds a few counts of this clonotype. V is TRBV9 and J is TRBJ2-3; TRBD2 agrees at 7 bases. CDR3 length equals 16 residues. Germline V gene data show CDR1 as SGDLS and CDR2 as YYNGEE. The V segment lost 0 bases and the J segment 1 base; nucleotides outside the gene matches: 5. For the CDR3, the DNA is TGTGCCAGCAGCGTAGGCGGGGGAGGAGGCACAGATACGCAGTATTTT. Translated, it gives CASSVGGGGGTDTQYF.

The V and J genes are TRBV6-1 and TRBJ1-5; D is unresolved. Germline CDR1 is MNHNS and CDR2 is SASEGT. Trimming left V 3 bases short and J 2 bases short, with 11 bases between. The CDR3 loop spans 15 amino acids. The CDR3 reads CASSEGRWGNQPQHF. The CDR3 DNA follows: TGTGCCAGCAGTGAGGGTCGATGGGGCAATCAGCCCCAGCATTTT.

The chain employs TRBV3-1 and TRBJ2-5; unclear D gene. CDR3 length: 15 amino acids. The V end lost 2 bases, the J end lost 2 bases, and 12 bases lay between the germline ends. Germline CDR1 LGHDT, CDR2 YNNKEL (reference sequence). The CDR3 spells CASSQPRVGQETQYF. The DNA for the CDR3 is TGTGCCAGCAGCCAACCCCGAGTGGGGCAAGAGACCCAGTACTTC.

The table lists this clonotype with a few counts. The gene calls are TRBV27 and TRBJ2-6; no definite D call. With 11 bases removed from V and 4 bases from J, the gap between germline ends came to 9 bases. This CDR3 has 12 amino acids. Germline V gene data show CDR1 as MNHEY and CDR2 as SMNVEV (reference sequence). CDR3 protein: CASGPGANVLTF. The CDR3 DNA is TGTGCCTCGGGCCCGGGGGCCAACGTCCTGACTTTC.

This chain joins TRBV20-1 and TRBJ2-4; D is possibly TRBD1 or TRBD2 (5 bases each). Germline V gene data show CDR1 as DFQATT and CDR2 as SNEGSKA (reference sequence). This CDR3 region has 12 residues. In DNA form, the CDR3 reads TGCAGCCTCCGGGACCTCAAAAACATTCAGTACTTC. Its translation is CSLRDLKNIQYF.

This clonotype is a singleton in its sample. Just one base apart from a much larger clone, this may be a read error. The gene calls are TRBV7-6 and TRBJ2-5; D may be TRBD1 (6 bases). Germline loops: CDR1 SGHVS, CDR2 FNYEAQ. The CDR3 extends over 17 amino acids. Here the CDR3 DNA reads TGTGCCAGGAGCTCCCGGACAGCGGATGGTGGGTTAGAGACCCAGTACTTC. It is translated as CARSSRTADGGLETQYF.

This clonotype was recorded at least ten times. The chain is built from TRBV24-1 and TRBJ1-5; the D is unclear. Trimming took off 3 bases at V and 4 bases at J, with 6 bases between the two ends. CDR1 is KGHDR and CDR2 is SFDVKD in the germline V gene. This CDR3 is built from 13 residues. The CDR3 sequence is CATSDGGNQPQHF. In DNA form, the CDR3 reads TGTGCCACCAGTGATGGAGGGAATCAGCCCCAGCATTTT.

A remark on this clonotype: A junction end diverges from the germline sequence, so it may reflect a read error. The rearrangement uses TRBV10-3 and TRBJ1-6; D unresolved. The CDR3 is made up of 14 amino acids. The germline CDR1 and CDR2 sequences are ENHRY and SYGVKD. CDR3 sequence: CTISEVPLGSPLHF. The DNA of the CDR3 is TGTACCATCAGTGAAGTCCCACTTGGTTCACCCCTCCACTTT.

This clonotype was seen only a few times. The chain is built from TRBV25-1 and TRBJ1-2; D unresolved. Germline-derived CDR1 and CDR2 are MGHDK and SYGVNS. V was pared by 5 bases and J by 6 bases, with 16 bases between. This CDR3 region has 14 residues. CDR3 protein: CASSRGTRTDGYTF. The CDR3 DNA follows: TGTGCCAGCAGTCGGGGAACAAGAACGGATGGCTACACCTTC.

This clonotype was picked up a small number of times. The chain uses TRBV2 and TRBJ2-7; tentatively, D is TRBD1 (5 bases). This CDR3 contains 11 residues. Germline lookup yields CDR1 SNHLY and CDR2 FYNNEI. Trimming took off 6 bases at V and 11 bases at J, with 14 bases between the two ends. The CDR3: CASRGPEKEYV. In DNA form, the CDR3 reads TGTGCCAGCAGGGGGCCCGAAAAGGAGTACGTC.

This clonotype was found a few times. This chain links TRBV5-4 with TRBJ2-2; D could derive from TRBD1 or TRBD2 (6 bases each). V was trimmed by 10 bases and J by 0 bases, leaving 13 bases between them. Germline V gene sequence: CDR1 SGHNT, CDR2 YYREEE (reference sequence). The CDR3 has 14 residues. Here the CDR3 reads CAVGGRPNTGELFF. For the CDR3, the DNA is TGTGCCGTAGGGGGGCGGCCGAACACCGGGGAGCTGTTTTTT.